The 26 T cell receptor beta chains listed next were all sequenced from one sample in a study of beta chain features in type 1 diabetes. The sequenced template was cDNA made from the entire isolated RNA. TCRdb's table, derived via immunoSEQ multiplex PCR, lists solely in-frame clones and lacks some. The table includes about 130,000 clones, about 8.7% detected once. Sequencing was carried out using central memory CD4+ T cells from blood. Every receptor here comes from a man aged 18 to 29 in good health.

The genes are TRBV25-1 and TRBJ1-2; D might be TRBD1 (5 bases). CDR1 MGHDK and CDR2 SYGVNS come from the germline V gene. V was pared by 8 bases and J by 6 bases, with 13 bases between. The CDR3 spans 12 residues. CDR3 sequence reads: CASAYGHHGYTF. CDR3 sequence (DNA): TGTGCCAGCGCTTACGGACATCATGGCTACACCTTC.

This clone was detected ten times or more. This chain joins TRBV29-1 and TRBJ2-1; weak D call: TRBD2 (5 bases). Germline lookup yields CDR1 SQVTM and CDR2 ANQGSEA. V was cut by 0 bases and J by 7 bases, with 10 bases left in between. CDR3 size: 13 residues. As DNA, the CDR3 is TGCAGCGTTGAAGATCTTTGGGAGAATGAGCAGTTCTTC. This translates into CSVEDLWENEQFF.

The chain combines TRBV7-2 with TRBJ1-2; TRBD1 is a possible D gene (6 bases). The CDR3 is 16 residues long. In germline, CDR1 is SGHTA, CDR2 FQGNSA. The germline V and J ends were trimmed by 1 base and 3 bases, with 15 bases remaining between them. CDR3 nucleotide sequence: TGTGCCAGCAGCTTAGTAGCGGGGGGCGAGCACTATGGCTACACCTTC. This sequence encodes CASSLVAGGEHYGYTF.

This chain joins TRBV18 and TRBJ2-7, with TRBD1 matching over 8 bases. Losses at the gene ends were 6 bases for V and 9 bases for J; bases not matched to a gene: 7. Germline lookup yields CDR1 KGHSH and CDR2 LQKENI. CDR3 length equals 12 residues. This CDR3 is CASSPDRGGQYF. CDR3 sequence (DNA): TGTGCCAGCTCCCCCGACAGGGGAGGGCAGTACTTC.

The chain is built from TRBV7-7 and TRBJ2-1; 7 bases are shared with TRBD1. The V gene end was trimmed by 4 bases and the J gene end by 7 bases; junction bases not matched to a gene: 7. The CDR3 consists of 14 residues. Germline values: CDR1 SSHAT, CDR2 FNYEAQ (reference sequence). The CDR3 nucleotides read TGTGCCAGCAGCTCAACCGGGACAGCGAATGAGCAGTTCTTC. Translated: CASSSTGTANEQFF.

The rearrangement links TRBV19 to TRBJ2-7; 7 bases fit TRBD1. CDR1 LNHDA and CDR2 SQIVND come from the germline V gene (reference sequence). There are 15 residues in the CDR3. The ends lost 5 bases at V and 3 bases at J; junction bases unmatched: 10. In DNA form, the CDR3 reads TGTGCCAGTAGTGATCAGGGGACAGACATCTACGAGCAGTACTTC. Protein product: CASSDQGTDIYEQYF.

V and J are TRBV2 and TRBJ1-1; the match to TRBD1 covers 7 bases. V lost 8 bases, J lost 7 bases, and 4 bases stayed unmatched. Germline V lookup: CDR1 SNHLY, CDR2 FYNNEI. This CDR3 is 11 amino acids long. The CDR3: CASRGQLEAFF. As DNA, the CDR3 is TGTGCCAGCCGGGGACAGCTTGAAGCTTTCTTT.

This clone was recorded at least ten times. V is TRBV7-2 and J is TRBJ2-3; D remains ambiguous. The CDR3 covers 12 residues. V gave up 3 bases and J gave up 2 bases, with 3 bases separating them. Germline assignment: CDR1 SGHTA and CDR2 FQGNSA. In DNA form, the CDR3 reads TGTGCCAGCAGCTTCTCCACAGATACGCAGTATTTT. It specifies CASSFSTDTQYF.

The V gene is TRBV28, the J gene TRBJ2-1; 8 bases are shared with TRBD2. Per the germline V gene, CDR1 is MDHEN and CDR2 is SYDVKM. Germline trimming cut 3 bases from V and 9 bases from J; bases unmatched to any gene: 16. The CDR3 is 17 amino acids. The CDR3 region has the DNA TGTGCCAGCAGTTTGGCCTATGGGGCGGGGGGTTACGGTGAGCAGTTCTTC. Translated: CASSLAYGAGGYGEQFF.

This clone has only a few counts. The V and J genes are TRBV30 and TRBJ1-5; D call uncertain. Per germline, CDR1 GTSNPN and CDR2 SVGIG (reference sequence). The V end lost 1 base, the J end lost 2 bases, and 9 bases lay between the germline ends. The CDR3 has 14 amino acids. CDR3 DNA: TGTGCCTGGAGTGGAACACAGCGCAATCAGCCCCAGCATTTT. Residues: CAWSGTQRNQPQHF. The full variable domain, in which reference TRBV30 and TRBJ1-5 provide the parts outside the CDR3, is SQTIHQWPATLVQPVGSPLSLECTVEGTSNPNLYWYRQAAGRGLQLLFYSVGIGQISSEVPQNLSASRPQDRQFILSSKKLLLSDSGFYLCAWSGTQRNQPQHFGDGTRLSIL.

This clone was counted at least ten times. The V gene is TRBV9, the J gene TRBJ2-3; maybe TRBD1 (7 bases). V lost 0 bases to trimming and J lost 0 bases, with 11 bases between them. CDR1 is SGDLS and CDR2 is YYNGEE in the germline V gene. The CDR3 runs to 16 residues. The chain's CDR3 is CASSVGGDSSTDTQYF. CDR3 coding DNA: TGTGCCAGCAGCGTAGGCGGGGACAGCAGCACAGATACGCAGTATTTT.

Points on this clone: This same CDR3 is encoded by further DNA sequences in the sample. The chain combines TRBV5-1 with TRBJ1-1; no firm D call. This CDR3 is 13 amino acids long. The germline V gene has CDR1 SGHRS and CDR2 YFSETQ. V was clipped by 2 bases and J by 1 base, with 6 bases between them. The CDR3 is CASSFRENTEAFF. The CDR3, as DNA: TGCGCCAGCAGCTTCCGAGAGAACACTGAAGCTTTCTTT.

Here the CDR3 DNA reads TGTGCCAGCAGCTCGAGTGCCTCCGGGACAACCTATGGCTACACCTTC. Protein sequence: CASSSSASGTTYGYTF. The J gene is TRBJ1-2, the V gene TRBV7-2, with D perhaps TRBD1 (6 bases). Germline V gives CDR1 SGHTA, CDR2 FQGNSA. V was trimmed by 4 bases and J by 4 bases, leaving 19 bases between them. This CDR3 spans 16 amino acids. Looking up the rest from reference TRBV7-2 and TRBJ1-2 gives the full variable domain: GAGVSQSPSNKVTEKGKDVELRCDPISGHTALYWYRQSLGQGLEFLIYFQGNSAPDKSGLPSDRFSAERTGGSVSTLTIQRTQQEDSAVYLCASSSSASGTTYGYTFGSGTRLTVV.

This clone was seen only a few times. The chain couples TRBV5-6 to TRBJ1-2; D perhaps matches TRBD1 (6 bases). This CDR3 contains 15 residues. CDR1 and CDR2 from the germline V gene are SGHDT and YYEEEE. V dropped 2 bases and J dropped 8 bases, with 19 bases sitting between them. The CDR3 is CASSLGLGGPGGYTF. Written as DNA, the CDR3 is TGTGCCAGCAGCTTAGGGTTGGGGGGGCCTGGCGGCTACACCTTC. Filled out from reference TRBV5-6 and TRBJ1-2, the complete variable domain reads DAGVTQSPTHLIKTRGQQVTLRCSPKSGHDTVSWYQQALGQGPQFIFQYYEEEERQRGNFPDRFSGHQFPNYSSELNVNALLLGDSALYLCASSLGLGGPGGYTFGSGTRLTVV.

The rearrangement links TRBV7-2 to TRBJ2-1; 8 bases are a match to TRBD1. CDR1 and CDR2 from the germline V gene are SGHTA and FQGNSA. Losses at the gene ends were 5 bases for V and 4 bases for J; bases not matched to a gene: 16. The CDR3 sequence is 18 residues long. The CDR3 spells CASSGGRDRSTLYNEQFF. CDR3 coding DNA: TGTGCCAGCAGCGGAGGTCGGGACAGGTCCACCCTTTACAATGAGCAGTTCTTC.

This clone has more than one count but fewer than ten. This chain links TRBV30 with TRBJ1-6; 9 bases agree with TRBD1. Looked up from germline, CDR1 is GTSNPN and CDR2 is SVGIG (reference sequence). V dropped 1 base and J dropped 7; count of bases not matched to a gene: 2. CDR3 length: 14 residues. CDR3 nucleotides: TGTGCCTGGAGTGGGACAGGGGTAAATTCACCCCTCCACTTT. Encoded protein: CAWSGTGVNSPLHF.

V usage is TRBV11-2 and J usage is TRBJ2-5; the match to TRBD2 covers 16 bases. The CDR3 has 18 amino acids. Germline loops: CDR1 SGHAT, CDR2 FQNNGV. The junction had 7 bases not matched to a gene; V was cut back by 5 bases and J by 1 base. The CDR3 nucleotides read TGTGCCAGCAGCATAGGGACTAGCGGGGGGGGCGCCCAAGAGACCCAGTACTTC. Amino acids: CASSIGTSGGGAQETQYF. Drawing the rest from reference TRBV11-2 and TRBJ2-5, the complete variable domain is EAGVAQSPRYKIIEKRQSVAFWCNPISGHATLYWYQQILGQGPKLLIQFQNNGVVDDSQLPKDRFSAERLKGVDSTLKIQPAKLEDSAVYLCASSIGTSGGGAQETQYFGPGTRLLVL.

This clone was observed a handful of times. The chain combines TRBV5-1 with TRBJ2-7, with 14 positions matching TRBD2. CDR3 size: 16 residues. Germline loops: CDR1 SGHRS, CDR2 YFSETQ. V gave up 4 bases and J gave up 0 bases; unmatched junction bases: 3. The DNA for the CDR3 is TGCGCCAGCAGCAAGGGACTAGCGGGGGTCTCCTACGAGCAGTACTTC. Translation: CASSKGLAGVSYEQYF.

The chain links TRBV7-2 to TRBJ2-7, with D perhaps TRBD1 (5 bases). The CDR3 covers 15 residues. The ends were cut back, 1 base at V and 1 base at J, with 11 bases in the middle. The germline CDR1 and CDR2 sequences are SGHTA and FQGNSA. The CDR3 nucleotides read TGTGCCAGCAGCTTAGTTGGGGCCCAATCCTACGAGCAGTACTTC. This codes for CASSLVGAQSYEQYF.

The gene calls are TRBV11-2 and TRBJ2-5; possibly TRBD2 for D (6 bases). This CDR3 is built from 17 residues. Germline V CDR1 and CDR2: SGHAT, FQNNGV. Trimming removed 3 bases from V and 4 bases from J, with 21 bases in between. The CDR3 sequence: CASSLGVGGEAGETQYF. Here the CDR3 DNA reads TGTGCCAGCAGCTTGGGGGTTGGCGGGGAGGCGGGAGAGACCCAGTACTTC. The whole variable domain, remainder taken from reference TRBV11-2 and TRBJ2-5, is EAGVAQSPRYKIIEKRQSVAFWCNPISGHATLYWYQQILGQGPKLLIQFQNNGVVDDSQLPKDRFSAERLKGVDSTLKIQPAKLEDSAVYLCASSLGVGGEAGETQYFGPGTRLLVL.

This clone was detected only a few times. The chain has TRBV7-2 and TRBJ2-7; 7 bases agree with TRBD1. J lost 1 base, V lost 9 bases, and 6 bases had no gene match. Germline assignment: CDR1 SGHTA and CDR2 FQGNSA. The CDR3 is made up of 13 amino acids. CDR3 sequence: CASKPGQSYEQYF. In DNA form, the CDR3 reads TGTGCCAGTAAACCGGGACAGTCCTACGAGCAGTACTTC.

There are a few counts of this clone. The rearrangement links TRBV20-1 to TRBJ2-1; TRBD1 might be the D (6 bases). Trimming shortened V by 5 bases and J by 12 bases, and 11 bases separated the two germline ends. The CDR3 is 10 residues long. In germline, CDR1 is DFQATT, CDR2 SNEGSKA (reference sequence). The CDR3, as DNA: TGCAGTGCTGTGGAAGGGGGGCAGTTCTTC. This encodes CSAVEGGQFF.

The chain is built from TRBV7-2 and TRBJ1-5; a weak D match, TRBD1 (5 bases). The V end lost 2 bases, the J end lost 9 bases, and 14 bases lay between the germline ends. CDR3 length: 14 residues. Germline V gives CDR1 SGHTA, CDR2 FQGNSA. The CDR3 nucleotides are TGTGCCAGCAGCTTAACGGGACCCGGGGGGCCCCAGCATTTT. Protein product: CASSLTGPGGPQHF.

This clone showed up just a few times. The V gene is TRBV28, the J gene TRBJ2-4; 12 nucleotides align to TRBD1. The germline V gene has CDR1 MDHEN and CDR2 SYDVKM. This CDR3 comprises 14 residues. Trimming cost V 6 bases and J 7 bases; bases outside gene matches: 4. The chain's CDR3 is CASSQGQGANIQYF. DNA of the CDR3: TGTGCCAGCAGCCAGGGACAGGGGGCGAACATTCAGTACTTC.

V is TRBV11-2 and J is TRBJ2-5; TRBD2 matches at 9 bases. V lost 2 bases to trimming and J lost 5 bases; unmatched junction nucleotides: 9. This CDR3 spans 16 amino acids. Germline V gives CDR1 SGHAT, CDR2 FQNNGV. Written as DNA, the CDR3 is TGTGCCAGCAGCTTAACTCGCGGGGGGGCCCGGGAGACCCAGTACTTC. This sequence encodes CASSLTRGGARETQYF.

This clone turned up a few times. The chain combines TRBV5-4 with TRBJ2-5; 9 bases match TRBD1. In germline, CDR1 is SGHNT, CDR2 YYREEE (reference sequence). J was trimmed by 4 bases and V by 4 bases; bases with no gene match: 11. The CDR3 sequence is 16 residues long. The CDR3 reads CASSAGTGRTGETQYF. The CDR3 DNA sequence: TGTGCCAGCAGCGCCGGGACAGGGCGTACCGGAGAGACCCAGTACTTC.